This is a list of T cell receptor beta chains from one sample in a study of OX40 agonist ivuxolimab in advanced cancers. Data came from immunoSEQ multiplex PCR; TCRdb stores just in-frame clones and leaves some out. This table holds approximately 91,000 clones, around 87% found once. The sequences come from CD4+ or CD8+ T cells sorted from blood, collected in a trial of the OX40 agonist ivuxolimab. These receptors all stem from an adult with an advanced solid tumor such as melanoma, head and neck, liver or kidney cancer. The CDR3 runs from the conserved cysteine through the conserved F or W. The D gene is left open where the match is weak. Some rows have no size entry. The others give once, few or many, or a class for an expanded clone.

v_call,clone_size,j_call,d_call,cdr3_nt,cdr3_aa
TRBV27,-,TRBJ2-1,TRBD2,TGTGCCAGCAGTTCCGTTAGCGGGGCCTTATCCTACAATGAGCAGTTCTTC,CASSSVSGALSYNEQFF
TRBV5-1,-,TRBJ1-6,TRBD1,TGCGCCAGCAGCCCACAGGGGAATTCACCCCTCCACTTT,CASSPQGNSPLHF
TRBV6-6,-,TRBJ2-7,TRBD1,TGTGCCAGCAGTTACCTGGGACAGGTCTCCTACGAGCAGTACTTC,CASSYLGQVSYEQYF
TRBV9,-,TRBJ1-5,-,TGTGCCAGCAGCGTAGGACACAGCAATCAGCCCCAGCATTTT,CASSVGHSNQPQHF
TRBV6-5,-,TRBJ1-1,TRBD1,TGTGCCAGCACCACGACAGGGGGCATGAACACTGAAGCTTTCTTT,CASTTTGGMNTEAFF
TRBV9,-,TRBJ1-1,-,TGTGCCAGCAGCGCCGATAGAAGGGAAAACACTGAAGCTTTCTTT,CASSADRRENTEAFF
TRBV9,-,TRBJ1-3,-,TGTGCCAGCAGTTCCGGAAACACCATATATTTT,CASSSGNTIYF
TRBV7-9,-,TRBJ1-5,-,TGTGCCAGCAGCTTATCAGGGGCTTGGGAACAGCCCCAGCATTTT,CASSLSGAWEQPQHF
TRBV6-6,few,TRBJ1-1,-,TGTGCCAGCAGTTCCCAGGGCACTGAAGCTTTCTTT,CASSSQGTEAFF
TRBV28,-,TRBJ1-3,-,TGTGCCAGCCGAGACCACCACAGCACCATATATTTT,CASRDHHSTIYF
TRBV10-3,-,TRBJ2-2,TRBD2,TGTGCCATCAGGGAGTCTGTATTAGCGGGGGACACCGGGGAGCTGTTTTTT,CAIRESVLAGDTGELFF
TRBV27,-,TRBJ1-3,-,TGTGCCAGCAGTTTCACGGGGCGCGGAAACACCATATATTTT,CASSFTGRGNTIYF
TRBV10-3,-,TRBJ2-2,TRBD2,TGTGCCATCAGTGTTTCTGAACGGGGGGGCCTCGGGGAGCTGTTTTTT,CAISVSERGGLGELFF
TRBV7-9,-,TRBJ2-7,-,TGTGCCAGCAGCCAGGCCTATTACGAGCAGTACTTC,CASSQAYYEQYF
TRBV5-1,-,TRBJ2-5,-,TGCGCCAGCAGCCCGTACCAAGAGACCCAGTACTTC,CASSPYQETQYF
TRBV11-2,-,TRBJ2-3,TRBD2,TGTGCCAGATCGGGAGGGAGCACAGATACGCAGTATTTT,CARSGGSTDTQYF
TRBV19,-,TRBJ1-4,TRBD1,TGTGCCAGTAGTATCGACAGGGGGGAAAAACTGTTTTTT,CASSIDRGEKLFF
TRBV19,few,TRBJ1-1,-,TGTGCCAGTAGCCCGTGGGCAGCTGAAGCTTTCTTT,CASSPWAAEAFF
TRBV28,-,TRBJ2-1,-,TGTGCCAGCAGCAAACAGGGGAGGAGGAGGAATGAGCAGTTCTTC,CASSKQGRRRNEQFF
TRBV30,-,TRBJ1-4,TRBD1,TGTGCCTGGAAAGGACAGGCAACTAATGAAAAACTGTTTTTT,CAWKGQATNEKLFF
TRBV5-1,once,TRBJ2-1,-,TGCGCCAGCAGCTACGCGGGGATTGGGAATGAGCAGTTCTTC,CASSYAGIGNEQFF
TRBV5-1,few,TRBJ1-2,TRBD1,TGCGCCAGCAGCCTAGACAGGGGAGAGTATGGCTACACCTTC,CASSLDRGEYGYTF
TRBV21-1,-,TRBJ2-5,-,TGTGCCAGCAGCAAAGGAGGAGGTGTAGTGGGGGAGGTAGAAGAGACCCAGTACTTC,CASSKGGGVVGEVEETQYF
TRBV19,-,TRBJ2-6,TRBD1,TGTGCCAGTAGTATAATTTTAAGGACAGGGCCTGGGGCCAACGTCCTGACTTTC,CASSIILRTGPGANVLTF
TRBV7-2,-,TRBJ2-1,-,TGTGCCAGCAGCTCCAGCGGATCCGGGAACGATGAGCAGTTCTTC,CASSSSGSGNDEQFF
TRBV18,-,TRBJ1-6,TRBD1,TGTGCCAGCTCACTGGGACAGGTTGGCTATAATTCACCCCTCCACTTT,CASSLGQVGYNSPLHF
TRBV6-4,-,TRBJ1-5,-,TGTGCCAGCAGCGCGACATTAAGCAATCAGCCCCAGCATTTT,CASSATLSNQPQHF
TRBV7-2,once,TRBJ2-3,-,TGTGCCAGCAGCTTAGAACCAGGCACAGATACGCAGTATTTT,CASSLEPGTDTQYF
TRBV29-1,-,TRBJ2-3,-,TGCAGCGTTGAAGATAGGGTGGATACGCAGTATTTT,CSVEDRVDTQYF
TRBV19,once,TRBJ2-2,TRBD1,TGTGCCAGTAGTAGACAGGGAAGTTCCACCGGGGAGCTGTTTTTT,CASSRQGSSTGELFF
TRBV5-4,-,TRBJ2-1,-,TGTGCCAGCAGCTCATTTAGCGGTGTCTACAATGAGCAGTTCTTC,CASSSFSGVYNEQFF
TRBV4-2,-,TRBJ1-2,-,TGTGCCAGCAGCCAAGATTATTGGGTAAGGGTAGGCTACACCTTC,CASSQDYWVRVGYTF
TRBV9,-,TRBJ2-1,TRBD2,TGTGCCAGCAGCCCCCGGACTAGCCTGAGCTCCTACAATGAGCAGTTCTTC,CASSPRTSLSSYNEQFF
TRBV5-4,-,TRBJ1-4,-,TGTGCCACCACAGACCCCATGGCTAATGAAAAACTGTTTTTT,CATTDPMANEKLFF
TRBV29-1,-,TRBJ2-7,TRBD1,TGCAGCGTTGAGGGACAGGGGCTAGGGCAGTACTTC,CSVEGQGLGQYF
TRBV6-1,-,TRBJ1-1,-,TGTGCCAGCAGTGAAGTACTGGGGCGGGGCACTGAAGCTTTCTTT,CASSEVLGRGTEAFF
TRBV2,-,TRBJ1-2,TRBD1,TGTGCCAGCAGGCCTTGGGACAGGGGGCATGGCTACACCTTC,CASRPWDRGHGYTF
TRBV5-1,once,TRBJ1-1,-,TGCGCCAGCAGCTTGGAAGTGAACACTGAAGCTTTCTTT,CASSLEVNTEAFF
TRBV14,once,TRBJ2-7,TRBD1,TGTGCCAGCAGCCGGGGGGGGACAGGGGACTACGAGCAGTACTTC,CASSRGGTGDYEQYF
TRBV28,-,TRBJ1-2,TRBD1,TGTGCCAGCAGGGGCGGGGGACAGGGGGCCGTTTCCTATGGCTACACCTTC,CASRGGGQGAVSYGYTF
TRBV5-1,-,TRBJ2-1,-,TGCGCCAGCAGCTTGGTGAGGAATGAGCAGTTCTTC,CASSLVRNEQFF
TRBV7-2,-,TRBJ2-5,TRBD1,TGTGCCAGCAGCTTAGTCAGGGGGCAAGAGACCCAGTACTTC,CASSLVRGQETQYF
TRBV5-5,-,TRBJ1-5,-,TGTGCCAGCAGCTTGCGACAGGGCAATCAGCCCCAGCATTTT,CASSLRQGNQPQHF
TRBV27,-,TRBJ1-3,-,TGTGCCAGCAGTTTGGGGAGGTTGGTTGGAAACACCATATATTTT,CASSLGRLVGNTIYF
TRBV2,once,TRBJ1-2,-,TGTGCCAGCAGTGCCGACGTAGGCGGGTACGGCTACACCTTC,CASSADVGGYGYTF
TRBV7-6,-,TRBJ2-5,TRBD2,TGTGCCAGCAGCTCGACTAGCGGGGGGAGTTTTGAGACCCAGTACTTC,CASSSTSGGSFETQYF
TRBV25-1,-,TRBJ1-1,-,TGTGCCAGTCGTCAGGTAGGCCACAGGAACACTGAAGCTTTCTTT,CASRQVGHRNTEAFF
TRBV7-8,-,TRBJ2-1,-,TGTGCCAGCAGCTCACAAAACTCAGGCAGGGGCCATGAGCAGTTCTTC,CASSSQNSGRGHEQFF
TRBV29-1,-,TRBJ2-7,TRBD1,TGCAGCGGTGGGACCGGCAGGGGGTATGAGCAGTACTTC,CSGGTGRGYEQYF
TRBV10-1,-,TRBJ1-5,-,TGCGCCAGCAGCAGGGATAGCAATCAGCCCCAGCATTTT,CASSRDSNQPQHF
TRBV19,once,TRBJ2-1,TRBD2,TGTGCCACCTCCAGGACTAGCGGGCGATACAATGAGCAGTTCTTC,CATSRTSGRYNEQFF
TRBV27,-,TRBJ1-2,-,TGTGCCAGCAGTTTATCGCCAGGGAAAAGTGGCTACACCTTC,CASSLSPGKSGYTF
TRBV5-1,few,TRBJ2-7,-,TGCGCCAGCAGCTCCGGCGTGGGAGCGGGCGGCCCCGAGCAGTACTTC,CASSSGVGAGGPEQYF
TRBV6-5,-,TRBJ2-5,-,TGTGCCAGCAGTTCCCTCCTGCAGGGAAACCAAGAGACCCAGTACTTC,CASSSLLQGNQETQYF
TRBV27,-,TRBJ2-3,-,TGTGCCAGCAGGAGGGTAGGTATTGAAGATACGCAGTATTTT,CASRRVGIEDTQYF
TRBV28,-,TRBJ2-7,TRBD2,TGTGCCAGCAGTCGTAGCGGGGTAACCTACGAGCAGTACTTC,CASSRSGVTYEQYF